This T cell receptor (beta chain) was captured in a study of T cells in localized non-small cell lung cancer. The CDR3 is 14 amino acids. The V gene end was trimmed by 5 bases and the J gene end by 4 bases; junction bases not matched to a gene: 5. Germline CDR1 is MNHEY and CDR2 is SMNVEV (reference sequence). Using immunoSEQ multiplex PCR, the repertoire was profiled, and TCRdb retains in-frame clones only, with some absent. In the table there are tens of thousands of clones, around 81% of which are singletons. The rearrangement joins TRBV27 to TRBJ1-5, with 7 nucleotides matching TRBD1. This clonotype originated in a man aged 40 to 69 with stage II squamous cell lung carcinoma. The specimen comprised PBMCs, sampled before any cancer treatment. CDR3 protein: CASSLRTGNQPQHF. In nucleotides, the CDR3 is TGTGCCAGCAGTCTCCGGACAGGTAATCAGCCCCAGCATTTT.